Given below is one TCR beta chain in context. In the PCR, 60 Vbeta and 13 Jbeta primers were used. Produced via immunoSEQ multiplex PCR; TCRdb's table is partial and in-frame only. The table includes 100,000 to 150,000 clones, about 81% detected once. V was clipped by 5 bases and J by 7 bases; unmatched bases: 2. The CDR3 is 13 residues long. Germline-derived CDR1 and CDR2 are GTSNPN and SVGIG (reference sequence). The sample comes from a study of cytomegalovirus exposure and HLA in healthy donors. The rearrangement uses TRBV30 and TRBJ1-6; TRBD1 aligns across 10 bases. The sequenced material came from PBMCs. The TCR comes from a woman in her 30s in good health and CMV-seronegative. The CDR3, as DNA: TGTGCCTGGGAGGACAGGGGGAATTCACCCCTCCACTTT. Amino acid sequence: CAWEDRGNSPLHF.